This TCR beta chain stems from a study of blood T cell repertoires in COVID-19. For the study at large: Samples representing acute and convalescent COVID-19 were sourced from the United States, Italy and Spain. In each case, the material was cDNA or gDNA derived from T cells, B-cell-depleted T cells, or PBMCs.

How the authors handled the data: For nucleated cells, counts were estimated from reference gene primer amplification. Produced via immunoSEQ multiplex PCR; TCRdb's table is partial and in-frame only. That table supplies the V and J calls and clone size; D and trimming were determined from the DNA. The table lists roughly 120,000 clones, 75% to 80% of them singletons. V was clipped by 4 bases and J by 0 bases, with 6 bases between them. CDR3 size: 12 residues. The germline V gene encodes CDR1 SQVTM and CDR2 ANQGSEA. The specimen sequenced was peripheral blood. This chain connects TRBV29-1 to TRBJ2-5; D call uncertain. This sequence was found in a woman older than 75 with active or convalescent COVID-19. The CDR3 sequence: CSVASYQETQYF. The CDR3 nucleotides are TGCAGCGTTGCTTCGTACCAAGAGACCCAGTACTTC.